The 3 T cell receptor beta chains in this list originate from one sample, sequenced in a study of blood T cell repertoires in COVID-19. The protocol was immunoSEQ multiplex PCR, while the TCRdb copy is restricted to in-frame clones and leaves out a portion. The sample records 340,000 or so clones, over 70% being singletons. The material sequenced was peripheral blood. The origin of the receptors is a young man with active or convalescent COVID-19.

The V call is TRBV6-1, the J call TRBJ2-7, with 9 bases lining up with TRBD1. Unmatched junction bases numbered 8, after V lost 1 base and J lost 7 bases. This CDR3 spans 15 amino acids. The V gene's germline CDR1 is MNHNS and CDR2 SASEGT. The CDR3 reads CASSEVRTGAVEQYF. The CDR3 nucleotides are TGTGCCAGCAGTGAAGTTCGGACAGGGGCTGTAGAGCAGTACTTC.

V gene TRBV6-6 combines with J gene TRBJ1-2; 10 bases line up with TRBD1. Germline V CDR1 and CDR2: MNHNY, SVGAGI (reference sequence). V trimming: 2 bases; J trimming: 8 bases; junction bases outside the gene matches: 2. CDR3 size: 13 residues. The CDR3 DNA reads TGTGCCAGCAGTTACGGGACAGGGGTAGGCTACACCTTC. Protein: CASSYGTGVGYTF.

This clone was seen only once. The chain recombines TRBV18 with TRBJ2-7; 8 positions agree with TRBD1. Trimming at V came to 5 bases and at J to 2 bases, leaving 11 bases not matched to a gene. This CDR3 has 16 residues. CDR1 is KGHSH, CDR2 LQKENI, per germline. In DNA, the CDR3 is TGTGCCAGCTCAGACGGGGTCGCCAGGGGGCCCTACGAGCAGTACTTC. Protein product: CASSDGVARGPYEQYF.